This TCR beta chain is drawn from a study of blood T cell repertoires in COVID-19. At the level of the study: PBMCs, B-cell-depleted T cells, or T cells were the source of the cDNA or gDNA that made up the material.

The CDR3 length is 10 residues. The germline V gene encodes CDR1 SNHLY and CDR2 FYNNEI. The V end lost 8 bases, the J end lost 8 bases, and 9 bases lay between the germline ends. Enrollees, about 18 to 100 years old, lived in about two dozen US areas. In the original processing: Reference gene primers were amplified, and this amplification served to estimate nucleated cell counts. Repertoires were generated with immunoSEQ multiplex PCR, while TCRdb's copy carries only in-frame clones and drops some. That table is the source of V, J and clone size, and D and trimming were worked out from the DNA. The repertoire holds roughly 200,000 clones, roughly 87% seen once, with 2% to 2.5% in the top ten.

This chain joins TRBV2 and TRBJ1-2; no firm D call. This clonotype originated in a woman aged 25 to 39 who had recovered from COVID-19. What was sequenced was PBMCs or T cells enriched from blood (not recorded which). CDR3 in amino acids: CASGGGGYTF. As DNA, the CDR3 is TGTGCCAGCGGCGGAGGAGGCTACACCTTC.